The clone carrying this T cell receptor beta chain was detected a few times. A single record per CDR3 protein comes from TCRdb applying MiXCR to the 5' RACE reads. The data hold 150,000 to 200,000 distinct CDR3 sequences, with approximately 16% observed a single time. The source of the sample is a study of T-cell memory formation after mild COVID-19. Study at large: TCR clusters were largely donor specific.

The receptor was derived from an adult woman who had mild COVID-19 (a few samples of this study predate the infection). Cell type and time point are not known. The specimen was PBMCs or a T cell subset sorted from them (not recorded which).

The DNA of the CDR3 is TGTGCCTGGGACAGGGTGGCGAACTATGGCTACACCTTC. Translation: CAWDRVANYGYTF. The rearrangement links TRBV30 to TRBJ1-2, with 7 bases that match TRBD1. From germline, CDR1 is GTSNPN and CDR2 SVGIG (reference sequence). The CDR3 is made up of 13 amino acids. Trimming took 5 bases from V and 2 from J; bases not matched to a gene: 5.